This passage covers 8 T cell receptor beta chains from one sample sequenced in a study of CD8+ T cells in alopecia areata. Isolated RNA was reverse transcribed into cDNA used as the sequencing template. Repertoires were generated with immunoSEQ multiplex PCR, while TCRdb's copy carries only in-frame clones and drops some. The data show 250,000 or so clones, with none appearing a single time. Cells from pooled cutaneous lymph nodes were sorted by CD4, CD8alpha, NKG2D, NKG2ACE and other markers. The sample comprised CD4+ T cells sorted from a lymph node. These receptors all come from a C3H/HeJ mouse with alopecia areata. The strain's MHC: H2-k.

Of note for this clone: Each gene name is a mouse one. The sequenced fragment ends 4 residues before the CDR3 boundary, so the rest is inferred from the germline J gene. The chain combines TRBV1 with TRBJ1-1; D may be TRBD1 (5 bases). There are 12 residues in the CDR3. The germline gives CDR1 NSQYPW, CDR2 LRSPGD (reference sequence). CDR3 protein: CTCSAAGPEVFF. The CDR3 DNA, read in part, is TGCACCTGCAGTGCAGCAGGGCCA.

On this clone: Any gene name here is a mouse gene name. Read sequence stops 4 residues before the CDR3 end, and the germline J gene provides the missing end. The rearrangement uses TRBV19 and TRBJ2-5, with D tentatively TRBD1 (6 bases). In germline, CDR1 is FNHDT, CDR2 SITEND (reference sequence). CDR3 size: 13 residues. V was pared by 5 bases and J by 3 bases, with 10 bases between. Incomplete CDR3 DNA: TGTGCCAGCAGCGGGGACAATCAAGAC. This encodes CASSGDNQD. From start to end, the CDR3 is CASSGDNQDTQYF.

This clone was observed a handful of times. The listed genes are named as in mouse. The read terminates 4 residues before the CDR3 end, so the remaining end is supplied by the germline J gene. The sample contains more than one DNA sequence encoding this CDR3. The chain uses TRBV19 and TRBJ2-1; 7 bases agree with TRBD1. The J segment lost 3 bases and the V segment lost 4 bases, leaving 4 bases of the junction unmatched. This CDR3 comprises 14 residues. CDR1 and CDR2 from the germline V gene are FNHDT and SITEND (reference sequence). The CDR3 sequence: CASSPRDSYAEQFF. The part of the CDR3 DNA that was read is TGTGCCAGCAGTCCCCGGGACAGCTATGCT.

This clone was observed a handful of times. Gene names are mouse gene names. The CDR3 end is not reached by the read, which stops 4 residues before it; the germline J gene fills it in. Other nucleotide sequences in the sample specify the same CDR3. The chain joins TRBV19 to TRBJ1-2, with a possible D match to TRBD1 (6 bases). The CDR3 extends over 14 amino acids. Trimming removed 5 bases at V and 0 bases at J, with 11 bases between. Germline loops: CDR1 FNHDT, CDR2 SITEND (reference sequence). CDR3 DNA (partial): TGTGCCAGCAGGGCCGGGACATCAAACTCC. Translation gives CASRAGTSNS. The whole CDR3 protein reads CASRAGTSNSDYTF.

Comment on this clone: Genes here carry mouse names. Coverage ceases 4 residues before the CDR3 finishes, and the germline J gene fills in the end. The V gene is TRBV1, the J gene TRBJ2-5; 12 bases align to TRBD2. The CDR3 has 17 residues. From germline, CDR1 is NSQYPW and CDR2 LRSPGD (reference sequence). After removal of 1 base from V and 0 bases from J, the junction contained 2 bases not matched to a gene. The CDR3 sequence is CTCSAAGLGGNQDTQYF. The DNA read from the CDR3 is TGCACCTGCAGTGCAGCGGGACTGGGGGGTAACCAAGAC.

Comment on this clone: Here the gene names and germline are mouse. The read gets to within 4 residues of the CDR3 end, and the germline J gene fills in the rest. Other DNA sequences in the sample encode the same CDR3. The chain couples TRBV1 to TRBJ2-7, with unresolved D. Germline CDR1 NSQYPW, CDR2 LRSPGD (reference sequence). V lost 1 base and J lost 3, with 7 bases in between. The CDR3 totals 13 residues. The CDR3 sequence is CTCSAGQGYEQYF. The part of the CDR3 DNA that was read is TGCACCTGCAGTGCAGGACAAGGCTAT.

In regard to this clone: All gene names here are mouse names. The read gets to within 4 residues of the CDR3 end, and the germline J gene fills in the rest. The V call is TRBV13-2, the J call TRBJ2-7, with 7 positions matching TRBD2. Germline loops: CDR1 NNHNN, CDR2 SYGAGS (reference sequence). V dropped 6 bases and J dropped 3; count of bases not matched to a gene: 6. There are 13 residues in the CDR3. The CDR3 reads CASARLGVYEQYF. The part of the CDR3 DNA that was read is TGTGCCAGCGCTCGCCTGGGGGTCTAT.

This clone was seen ten or more times. Mouse gene names apply. Read sequence stops 4 residues before the CDR3 end, and the germline J gene provides the missing end. This same CDR3 is encoded by further DNA sequences in the sample. The chain links TRBV13-3 to TRBJ2-2; TRBD2 matches 7 bases. Germline-derived CDR1 and CDR2 are NNHDY and SYVADS. The CDR3 contains 14 residues. Losses at the gene ends were 2 bases for V and 2 bases for J; bases not matched to a gene: 0. This CDR3 is CASSDWGNTGQLYF. The CDR3 DNA, read in part, is TGTGCCAGCAGTGACTGGGGGAACACCGGG.